A selection of T cell receptor beta chains follows, all from one sample in a study of T cells in Graves' hyperthyroidism and ophthalmopathy. MiXCR, run by TCRdb on the multiplex PCR reads, gives a single entry per CDR3 protein. Of nearly 600,000 distinct CDR3 sequences listed, 14% are singletons. Sequences were obtained from blood. The receptors here all came from a woman aged 18-29 years with Graves' ophthalmopathy. CDR3s include the opening cysteine and the closing phenylalanine or tryptophan. The order of the fields is clone size, V gene, J gene, D gene, CDR3 protein, CDR3 DNA. A D gene is named only where the DNA matches it firmly. Only part of the rows carry a size: once, few, many, or a class if the clone is expanded.

size: many; V: TRBV20-1; J: TRBJ1-2; D: .; CDR3: CSARDWGGTRAYGYTF; DNA: TGCAGTGCTAGAGATTGGGGCGGCACTCGGGCCTATGGCTACACCTTC
size: few; V: TRBV7-9; J: TRBJ1-1; D: .; CDR3: CASSLDGRGGTEAFF; DNA: TGTGCCAGCAGCTTAGATGGGAGGGGGGGCACTGAAGCTTTCTTT
size: many; V: TRBV30; J: TRBJ2-5; D: .; CDR3: CAWSLFGGTETQYF; DNA: TGTGCCTGGAGTCTCTTTGGCGGAACCGAGACCCAGTACTTC
size: few; V: TRBV18; J: TRBJ1-1; D: .; CDR3: CASSALGPEMNTEAFF; DNA: TGTGCCAGCTCAGCGTTAGGACCCGAAATGAACACTGAAGCTTTCTTT
size: many; V: TRBV20-1; J: TRBJ2-1; D: TRBD1; CDR3: CSARGRQGMNEQFF; DNA: TGCAGTGCTCGGGGTCGACAGGGTATGAATGAGCAGTTCTTC
size: many; V: TRBV4-1; J: TRBJ1-2; D: .; CDR3: CASSQADYGYTF; DNA: TGCGCCAGCAGCCAAGCTGATTATGGCTACACCTTC
size: .; V: TRBV19; J: TRBJ1-5; D: .; CDR3: CASRVSGRNQPQHF; DNA: TGTGCCAGTAGAGTGTCCGGACGCAATCAGCCCCAGCATTTT
size: .; V: TRBV6-1; J: TRBJ1-2; D: .; CDR3: CASSITRVPYPYGYTF; DNA: TGTGCCAGCAGTATCACCCGGGTGCCCTATCCCTATGGCTACACCTTC
size: few; V: TRBV6-5; J: TRBJ2-2; D: .; CDR3: CASSYLRGTGELFF; DNA: TGTGCCAGCAGTTACCTCCGGGGGACCGGGGAGCTGTTTTTT
size: many; V: TRBV7-6; J: TRBJ1-6; D: .; CDR3: CASSPVKGGSPLHF; DNA: TGTGCCAGCAGCCCCGTGAAGGGGGGTTCACCCCTCCACTTT
size: .; V: TRBV28; J: TRBJ1-6; D: .; CDR3: CASSSRSYNSPLHF; DNA: TGTGCCAGCAGTTCCCGCTCCTATAATTCACCCCTCCACTTT
size: few; V: TRBV19; J: TRBJ2-7; D: .; CDR3: CASSIQFREEYEQYF; DNA: TGTGCCAGTAGTATACAGTTCAGGGAGGAGTACGAGCAGTACTTC
size: .; V: TRBV4-1; J: TRBJ1-2; D: TRBD1; CDR3: CASSPWTGFGYTF; DNA: TGCGCCAGCAGCCCCTGGACAGGGTTCGGCTACACCTTC
size: many; V: TRBV12-3/TRBV12-4; J: TRBJ1-2; D: TRBD1; CDR3: CASSLGGVYGYTF; DNA: TGTGCCAGCAGCCTAGGGGGCGTCTATGGCTACACCTTC
size: many; V: TRBV12-3/TRBV12-4; J: TRBJ1-1; D: .; CDR3: CASSSDGVRTEAFF; DNA: TGTGCCAGCAGTTCCGACGGGGTACGCACTGAAGCTTTCTTT
size: many; V: TRBV6-1; J: TRBJ2-5; D: .; CDR3: CASSEAMGVGETQYF; DNA: TGTGCCAGCAGTGAAGCAATGGGGGTTGGGGAGACCCAGTACTTC
size: many; V: TRBV10-3; J: TRBJ1-5; D: .; CDR3: CAISARQEDQPQHF; DNA: TGTGCCATCAGTGCCCGACAGGAGGATCAGCCCCAGCATTTT
size: few; V: TRBV5-1; J: TRBJ2-3; D: TRBD1; CDR3: CASSNRDRGSTDTQYF; DNA: TGCGCCAGCAGCAACCGGGACAGGGGGTCCACAGATACGCAGTATTTT
size: many; V: TRBV3-1; J: TRBJ1-3; D: TRBD1; CDR3: CASSQAGQGGNTIYF; DNA: TGTGCCAGCAGCCAAGCGGGACAGGGAGGAAACACCATATATTTT
size: .; V: TRBV18; J: TRBJ2-1; D: .; CDR3: CASSPGRGQGNEQFF; DNA: TGTGCCAGCTCACCAGGGAGAGGGCAGGGCAATGAGCAGTTCTTC
size: many; V: TRBV7-2; J: TRBJ2-3; D: .; CDR3: CASSLGIGLDPGITQYF; DNA: TGTGCCAGCAGCTTAGGTATCGGTCTCGATCCTGGGATCACGCAGTATTTT
size: many; V: TRBV28; J: TRBJ2-7; D: TRBD1; CDR3: CASSSRQGVREQYF; DNA: TGTGCCAGCAGTTCCCGACAGGGAGTTCGCGAGCAGTACTTC
size: few; V: TRBV4-2; J: TRBJ1-5; D: .; CDR3: CASSKEVYSNQPQHF; DNA: TGTGCCAGCAGCAAAGAGGTATATAGCAATCAGCCCCAGCATTTT
size: many; V: TRBV18; J: TRBJ2-5; D: TRBD1; CDR3: CASSLPGGNQETQYF; DNA: TGTGCCAGCTCACTTCCAGGGGGCAACCAAGAGACCCAGTACTTC
size: many; V: TRBV6-1; J: TRBJ2-7; D: .; CDR3: CASTLFGTYEQYF; DNA: TGTGCCAGCACCCTTTTCGGGACCTACGAGCAGTACTTC
size: many; V: TRBV4-3; J: TRBJ2-7; D: .; CDR3: CASRVGFAGPYEQYF; DNA: TGCGCCAGCAGAGTGGGTTTTGCGGGACCCTACGAGCAGTACTTC
size: .; V: TRBV4-1; J: TRBJ2-7; D: .; CDR3: CASSQEWSTSYEQYF; DNA: TGCGCCAGCAGCCAAGAATGGAGTACGTCCTACGAGCAGTACTTC
size: .; V: TRBV7-8; J: TRBJ2-1; D: .; CDR3: CASSLAFSGYNEQFF; DNA: TGTGCCAGCAGCTTAGCCTTCAGCGGATACAATGAGCAGTTCTTC
size: .; V: TRBV27; J: TRBJ2-7; D: TRBD2; CDR3: CASAGTSTFHEQYF; DNA: TGTGCCAGTGCAGGGACTAGCACCTTCCACGAGCAGTACTTC
size: .; V: TRBV11-2; J: TRBJ2-7; D: .; CDR3: CASSLVDRSYEQYF; DNA: TGTGCCAGCAGCTTAGTTGACAGATCCTACGAGCAGTACTTC
size: .; V: TRBV27; J: TRBJ2-1; D: TRBD2; CDR3: CASSLSEASGPYNEQFF; DNA: TGTGCCAGCAGTTTATCGGAAGCTAGCGGGCCCTACAATGAGCAGTTCTTC
size: many; V: TRBV18; J: TRBJ2-1; D: TRBD2; CDR3: CASSPPSAGGFYEQFF; DNA: TGTGCCAGCTCACCCCCCTCGGCGGGAGGGTTCTATGAGCAGTTCTTC
size: many; V: TRBV19; J: TRBJ1-1; D: .; CDR3: CASSTLRDLNTEAFF; DNA: TGTGCCAGTAGTACTCTCCGGGACTTGAACACTGAAGCTTTCTTT
size: .; V: TRBV19; J: TRBJ2-3; D: .; CDR3: CASSIWDTQYF; DNA: TGTGCCAGTAGTATTTGGGATACGCAGTATTTT
size: many; V: TRBV11-3; J: TRBJ2-1; D: .; CDR3: CASSLEEGGNEQFF; DNA: TGTGCCAGCAGCTTAGAGGAGGGAGGCAATGAGCAGTTCTTC
size: many; V: TRBV28; J: TRBJ2-5; D: .; CDR3: CASSSGQRQETQYF; DNA: TGTGCCAGCAGTTCCGGACAGAGGCAAGAGACCCAGTACTTC
size: many; V: TRBV30; J: TRBJ1-2; D: .; CDR3: CAWSVLGGRVVYGYTF; DNA: TGTGCCTGGAGTGTACTCGGAGGCAGGGTTGTGTATGGCTACACCTTC
size: many; V: TRBV20-1; J: TRBJ1-2; D: TRBD1; CDR3: CSALTGSKYGYTF; DNA: TGCAGTGCCCTGACAGGGAGTAAATATGGCTACACCTTC
size: .; V: TRBV4-1; J: TRBJ2-3; D: .; CDR3: CAGSRGFGTDTQYF; DNA: TGCGCCGGCTCCAGGGGTTTCGGCACAGATACGCAGTATTTT
size: many; V: TRBV6-1; J: TRBJ2-1; D: TRBD2; CDR3: CASRGGLARNEQFF; DNA: TGTGCCAGCAGAGGGGGACTAGCGAGGAATGAGCAGTTCTTC
size: few; V: TRBV12-3/TRBV12-4; J: TRBJ2-1; D: TRBD2; CDR3: CASAGQGLAGGLYNEQFF; DNA: TGTGCCAGCGCAGGACAGGGACTAGCGGGAGGCCTTTACAATGAGCAGTTCTTC
size: many; V: TRBV2; J: TRBJ1-2; D: .; CDR3: CASIRSPEGRGYTF; DNA: TGTGCCAGCATAAGAAGCCCCGAGGGGCGAGGCTACACCTTC